This is a list of T cell receptor beta chains from one sample in a study of T cell responses to AZD1222 COVID-19 vaccine. The assay was immunoSEQ multiplex PCR, and TCRdb's table has in-frame clones only and misses some. The sample carries around 130,000 clones, 75% to 95% recorded once. The input for sequencing was peripheral blood, taken 28 days after the second dose of the MenACWY control vaccine. The receptors originated from an adult who received the MenACWY meningococcal vaccine as a control. The CDR3 runs from the conserved cysteine through the conserved F or W. The D gene is left open where the match is weak. Clone size appears in some rows only: once, few, many, or a class for an expanded clone.

V	D	J	size	DNA	CDR3
TRBV5-8	-	TRBJ1-5	-	TGTGCCAGCAGCTTGGGGGCTCAAGGGGGAGGTCAGCCCCAGCATTTT	CASSLGAQGGGQPQHF
TRBV14	-	TRBJ1-4	-	TGTGCCAGCAGCCATGGACGACCGCCGTGGGAACTGTTTTTT	CASSHGRPPWELFF
TRBV7-9	-	TRBJ1-4	once	TGTGCCAGCATACAATGGACAGCAACTAATGAAAAACTGTTTTTT	CASIQWTATNEKLFF
TRBV4-1	-	TRBJ2-7	-	TGCGCCAGCAGCCAAGTAGACGGCTCCTACGAGCAGTACTTC	CASSQVDGSYEQYF
TRBV7-3	-	TRBJ1-4	-	TGTGCCAGCGCGGTGGGGGCCGGGGAAAAACTGTTTTTT	CASAVGAGEKLFF
TRBV5-1	-	TRBJ2-5	-	TGCGCCAGCAGCTTGAGGGGAGAGACCCAGTACTTC	CASSLRGETQYF
TRBV5-5	TRBD2	TRBJ2-5	-	TGTGCCAGCCTTACTAGCGGGAGTGAGACCCAGTACTTC	CASLTSGSETQYF
TRBV12-5	TRBD1	TRBJ1-1	-	TGTGCTAGTGGTTTGGTAGGGGGCATGAACACTGAAGCTTTCTTT	CASGLVGGMNTEAFF
TRBV3-1/TRBV3-2	-	TRBJ1-6	-	TGTGCCAGCAGCCTTAGACACGCAGCGAATTCACCCCTCCACTTT	CASSLRHAANSPLHF
TRBV29-1	-	TRBJ2-7	-	TGCAGCGTCCGTGCGCCCTACGAGCAGTACTTC	CSVRAPYEQYF
TRBV5-1	TRBD2	TRBJ2-7	-	TGCGCCAGCAGCCCTTGGACTAGCGGGGGGAGGTACGAGCAGTACTTC	CASSPWTSGGRYEQYF
TRBV11-2	-	TRBJ2-7	-	TGTGCCAGCAGCCCGGACCGATCCTACGAGCAGTACTTC	CASSPDRSYEQYF
TRBV5-8	-	TRBJ2-5	-	TGTGCCAGCAGCCGTCTCAATACAGCGGAGACCCAGTACTTC	CASSRLNTAETQYF
TRBV28	TRBD1	TRBJ1-2	-	TGTGCCAGCAGTTCCTTGGACAGGTATGGAAACTATGGCTACACCTTC	CASSSLDRYGNYGYTF
TRBV5-8	TRBD2	TRBJ2-7	-	TGTGCCAGCAGCTTACTCATCAGCGGGGTTAACTACGAGCAGTACTTC	CASSLLISGVNYEQYF
TRBV11-2	-	TRBJ2-2	once	TGTGCCAGCAGCTTATCCCCGGACAGACAAACCGGGGAGCTGTTTTTT	CASSLSPDRQTGELFF
TRBV20-1	-	TRBJ1-2	once	TGCAGTGCTAGTCCTGGCCACCATGGCTACACCTTC	CSASPGHHGYTF
TRBV7-7	-	TRBJ2-3	-	TGTGCTAGCAGCCCCCATGGAACAGATACGCAGTATTTT	CASSPHGTDTQYF
TRBV28	TRBD1	TRBJ1-4	-	TGTGCCAGCAGGAACCGGGACAGAAATGAAAAACTGTTTTTT	CASRNRDRNEKLFF